The clone carrying this T cell receptor beta chain came up once. Its target is not known. This table comes from immunoSEQ multiplex PCR, and its TCRdb copy is limited to in-frame clones, with some not included. This sample has about 1,800,000 clones, with about 95% found just once. In the naive CD8 group, cells lacked CD45RO and were positively selected for CCR7, so terminally differentiated effector memory CD45RA+ cells were left out. The data were obtained in a study of shared clonotypes between healthy human individuals. The CDR3 has 14 residues. Germline V gene data show CDR1 as SGDLS and CDR2 as YYNGEE. Between the trimmed V and J ends, which lost 2 bases and 5 bases, there was a span of 8 bases. Study results and caveats: Generally, naive subsets came out with larger estimated richness than memory subsets. The authors expected sequencing depth to affect clonotype sharing among donors.

This sequence joins TRBV9 and TRBJ1-6; no clear D. The sequenced material came from naive CD8+ T cells sorted from blood. The receptor was derived from a young man in good health. CDR3 in DNA: TGTGCCAGCAGCGTTTCCGGAAATAATTCACCCCTCCACTTT. As protein: CASSVSGNNSPLHF.